A single sample gave rise to the 28 T cell receptor beta chains below, sequenced in a study of blood T cell repertoires in COVID-19 (dated by TCRdb to the early 2020s). The receptor library was made with the immunoSEQ multiplex PCR assay. The immuneACCESS repertoire file appears here via TCRdb, limited to in-frame rearrangements. These files lack a portion of the clones; in checked studies, under half of the deficit traces to unresolved V genes, and the cause of the others is not known. The table for this sample lists a few hundred thousand clones; around nine tenths of them were counted only once. The ten largest clones represent under 2.5% of the sample. Source material: PBMCs or T cells enriched from blood (not recorded which). These receptors originate from a woman aged 55-69 years who had recovered from COVID-19.

This clone came up a few times. The rearrangement links TRBV4-2 to TRBJ1-5, with unresolved D. Germline V gives CDR1 LGHNA, CDR2 YNFKEQ. Deletions cut 1 base from V and 2 bases from J, with 3 bases between. This CDR3 comprises 13 residues. The DNA for the CDR3 is TGTGCCAGCAGCCAAGGCGGCAATCAGCCCCAGCATTTT. Translation gives CASSQGGNQPQHF.

The genes are TRBV28 and TRBJ1-5; maybe TRBD1 (5 bases). The CDR3 is 17 residues long. From germline, CDR1 is MDHEN and CDR2 SYDVKM. V lost 4 bases and J 3 bases, leaving 19 bases between the germline ends. The CDR3 DNA reads TGTGCCAGCAGTTATATCCCAATAGGACAAGACAATCAGCCCCAGCATTTT. Translating it yields CASSYIPIGQDNQPQHF.

The chain uses TRBV9 and TRBJ1-6; 9 nucleotides match TRBD1. The germline V gene encodes CDR1 SGDLS and CDR2 YYNGEE. V lost 4 bases to trimming and J lost 10 bases; unmatched junction nucleotides: 9. The CDR3 is 15 amino acids. CDR3 nucleotide sequence: TGTGCCAGCAGCACCCGGACAGGGGAGGGATCACCCCTCCACTTT. Its translation: CASSTRTGEGSPLHF.

This chain connects TRBV6-5 to TRBJ1-3, with no clear D. The CDR3 sequence is 15 residues long. V was clipped by 0 bases and J by 2 bases, with 8 bases between them. The V gene's germline CDR1 is MNHEY and CDR2 SVGAGI. As DNA, the CDR3 is TGTGCCAGCAGTTACTCCACCCCAGCTGGAAACACCATATATTTT. Translating it yields CASSYSTPAGNTIYF.

This chain connects TRBV4-1 to TRBJ2-3; D possibly corresponds to TRBD2 (5 bases). V lost 0 bases to trimming and J lost 2 bases, with 18 bases between them. Germline CDR1 is MGHRA and CDR2 is YSYEKL. CDR3 size: 18 residues. The CDR3 coding sequence is TGCGCCAGCAGCCAAGATCGGGGTGGTAATATACTCACAGATACGCAGTATTTT. It yields the protein CASSQDRGGNILTDTQYF.

The V call is TRBV13, the J call TRBJ2-7, with 9 bases matching TRBD2. Trimming took 0 bases from V and 3 from J; bases not matched to a gene: 6. Germline V gene lookup returns CDR1 PRHDT and CDR2 FYEKMQ (reference sequence). CDR3 size: 16 residues. For the CDR3, the DNA is TGTGCCAGCAGCTTAGGACGGCGGGGGGGCTTCTACGAGCAGTACTTC. Protein product: CASSLGRRGGFYEQYF. The whole variable domain, filled in from reference TRBV13 and TRBJ2-7, reads AAGVIQSPRHLIKEKRETATLKCYPIPRHDTVYWYQQGPGQDPQFLISFYEKMQSDKGSIPDRFSAQQFSDYHSELNMSSLELGDSALYFCASSLGRRGGFYEQYFGPGTRLTVT.

This rearrangement joins TRBV19 to TRBJ2-7, with TRBD2 identical over 9 bases. Germline loops: CDR1 LNHDA, CDR2 SQIVND (reference sequence). The trim removed 1 base at V and 0 bases at J, leaving 10 bases unmatched. This CDR3 has 18 amino acids. The CDR3 coding sequence is TGTGCCAGTAGTATAGGCCTTAGCGGGAGCCCTAGCTCCTACGAGCAGTACTTC. Translation gives CASSIGLSGSPSSYEQYF.

The chain has TRBV9 and TRBJ1-5; D unclear. With 3 bases removed from V and 0 bases from J, the gap between germline ends came to 10 bases. Germline V gives CDR1 SGDLS, CDR2 YYNGEE. This CDR3 spans 15 amino acids. The CDR3 DNA reads TGTGCCAGCAGCGACTCCCCTTATAGCAATCAGCCCCAGCATTTT. As protein: CASSDSPYSNQPQHF.

The chain recombines TRBV7-9 with TRBJ1-1, with a possible D match to TRBD1 (5 bases). The germline V gene encodes CDR1 SEHNR and CDR2 FQNEAQ (reference sequence). V dropped 5 bases and J dropped 11 bases, with 15 bases sitting between them. The CDR3 has 12 residues. The CDR3 DNA reads as TGTGCCAGCAGCCCCCGGGGGGGGGACGCTTTCTTT. Translation: CASSPRGGDAFF.

This chain links TRBV3-1 (or the pseudogene TRBV3-2) with TRBJ2-1; 10 bases fit TRBD2. With V trimmed by 5 bases and J by 8 bases, 18 bases remained unmatched. In germline, CDR1 is LGHDT, CDR2 YNNKEL (reference sequence). The CDR3 has 18 residues. The CDR3 here is CASSLRQDPSGSGHEQFF. As DNA, the CDR3 is TGTGCCAGCAGCTTACGACAGGACCCTAGCGGGAGTGGGCATGAGCAGTTCTTC.

The chain recombines TRBV7-9 with TRBJ2-7; D may be TRBD2 (5 bases). Germline lookup yields CDR1 SEHNR and CDR2 FQNEAQ (reference sequence). Trimming removed 4 bases from V and 4 bases from J, with 8 bases in between. The CDR3 has 12 residues. The CDR3, as DNA: TGTGCCAGCAGCTACACGGGGTACGAGCAGTACTTC. Residues: CASSYTGYEQYF.

In this sample, this clone turned up a few times. The chain employs TRBV6-6 and TRBJ2-3; D perhaps matches TRBD1 (5 bases). This CDR3 is built from 14 residues. CDR1 is MNHNY, CDR2 SVGAGI, per germline (reference sequence). With 8 bases removed from V and 0 bases from J, the gap between germline ends came to 12 bases. The CDR3 nucleotides read TGTGCCAGCTCCCCCAGGGATAGCACAGATACGCAGTATTTT. The encoded protein is CASSPRDSTDTQYF.

The rearrangement uses TRBV30 and TRBJ1-5; no definite D call. This CDR3 has 14 amino acids. V gave up 0 bases and J gave up 5 bases, with 11 bases separating them. CDR1 GTSNPN and CDR2 SVGIG come from the germline V gene (reference sequence). The CDR3 sequence is CAWSVSRGDQPQHF. DNA of the CDR3: TGTGCCTGGAGTGTATCCCGGGGTGATCAGCCCCAGCATTTT.

The chain recombines TRBV19 with TRBJ2-3; possible D gene TRBD2, 5 bases. V was pared by 1 base and J by 0 bases, with 8 bases between. The CDR3 runs to 15 residues. Germline V CDR1 and CDR2: LNHDA, SQIVND (reference sequence). The CDR3 DNA sequence: TGTGCCAGTAGTATAGGGACTCTTAGCACAGATACGCAGTATTTT. Protein product: CASSIGTLSTDTQYF.

The chain uses TRBV9 and TRBJ1-6; 8 nucleotides agree with TRBD1. J gave up 9 bases and V 0 bases, and 2 bases lay outside the gene matches. This CDR3 comprises 14 residues. Germline V lookup: CDR1 SGDLS, CDR2 YYNGEE. CDR3 DNA: TGTGCCAGCAGCGTAGGGACAGGGTTTTCACCCCTCCACTTT. Its translation: CASSVGTGFSPLHF.

This clone was picked up a small number of times. This chain links TRBV9 with TRBJ2-7; a weak D match, TRBD2 (5 bases). Germline loops: CDR1 SGDLS, CDR2 YYNGEE. The CDR3 covers 14 residues. With 0 bases removed from V and 3 bases from J, the gap between germline ends came to 10 bases. In DNA form, the CDR3 reads TGTGCCAGCAGCGTAGGGGTAGGGAGCTACGAGCAGTACTTC. Its translation is CASSVGVGSYEQYF. The whole variable domain, filled in from reference TRBV9 and TRBJ2-7, reads DSGVTQTPKHLITATGQRVTLRCSPRSGDLSVYWYQQSLDQGLQFLIQYYNGEERAKGNILERFSAQQFPDLHSELNLSSLELGDSALYFCASSVGVGSYEQYFGPGTRLTVT.

Points on this clone: Relative to the germline gene, one junction end is altered; a read error may explain this. V and J are TRBV18 and TRBJ2-5; the D is unclear. The CDR3 is 17 residues long. Germline lookup yields CDR1 KGHSH and CDR2 LQKENI. The DNA for the CDR3 is TGTGCCAGCTCCCCACTGCCCTTGGCTGGCCGCCAAGAGACCCAGTACTTC. Encoded protein: CASSPLPLAGRQETQYF.

CDR3 bases: TGTGCCAGCAGCCAAGGGGGGGGCGGCGGGGAGCTGTTTTTT. This translates into CASSQGGGGGELFF. The chain carries TRBV3-1 (or the pseudogene TRBV3-2) and TRBJ2-2, with TRBD2 as a possible D gene (7 bases). The V end was cut by 1 base, the J end by 7 bases, with 10 bases between. The CDR3 contains 14 residues. Germline V gene sequence: CDR1 LGHDT, CDR2 YNNKEL (reference sequence).

CDR3 sequence reads: CASSQDTSSLSTQYF. CDR3 coding DNA: TGTGCCAGCAGCCAAGATACCAGTTCCCTCAGTACGCAGTATTTT. This chain joins TRBV3-1 (or the pseudogene TRBV3-2) and TRBJ2-3; D is ambiguous. The CDR3 has 15 amino acids. V dropped 0 bases and J dropped 8 bases, with 15 bases sitting between them. Per germline, CDR1 LGHDT and CDR2 YNNKEL (reference sequence).

DNA for the CDR3: TGTGCCAGCAGCTTAGGTCTAGCGGGAGGGCAGGGGGAGACCCAGTACTTC. As protein: CASSLGLAGGQGETQYF. The V and J genes are TRBV11-2 and TRBJ2-5, with 12 bases aligning to TRBD2. The CDR3 extends over 17 amino acids. V lost 1 base and J lost 5; bases outside the gene matches: 8. Germline V gives CDR1 SGHAT, CDR2 FQNNGV. The full variable domain, completed using reference TRBV11-2 and TRBJ2-5, is EAGVAQSPRYKIIEKRQSVAFWCNPISGHATLYWYQQILGQGPKLLIQFQNNGVVDDSQLPKDRFSAERLKGVDSTLKIQPAKLEDSAVYLCASSLGLAGGQGETQYFGPGTRLLVL.

This rearrangement joins TRBV27 to TRBJ1-1; 7 bases are shared with TRBD1. Germline CDR1 reads MNHEY; CDR2 reads SMNVEV (reference sequence). V trimming: 7 bases; J trimming: 0 bases; junction bases outside the gene matches: 2. This CDR3 contains 13 residues. As DNA, the CDR3 is TGTGCCAGCACAGGGGGATTGAACACTGAAGCTTTCTTT. It yields the protein CASTGGLNTEAFF.

V gene TRBV28 combines with J gene TRBJ2-3; 7 nucleotides agree with TRBD2. CDR3 length equals 13 residues. The V gene's germline CDR1 is MDHEN and CDR2 SYDVKM. V was clipped by 11 bases and J by 2 bases; unmatched bases: 7. The CDR3: CAGTGGTTDTQYF. The CDR3 nucleotides read TGTGCCGGGACGGGGGGTACCACAGATACGCAGTATTTT.

This clone was seen only once. This chain uses TRBV5-1 with TRBJ2-5; 10 nucleotides agree with TRBD2. CDR3 length: 15 residues. Germline V gene lookup returns CDR1 SGHRS and CDR2 YFSETQ. The trim removed 7 bases at V and 4 bases at J, leaving 10 bases unmatched. CDR3 coding DNA: TGCGCCAGCCGAATGGTCAGCGGGGGGGCAGAGACCCAGTACTTC. It yields the protein CASRMVSGGAETQYF.

This chain connects TRBV9 to TRBJ2-2; 7 bases are a match to TRBD1. The V gene's germline CDR1 is SGDLS and CDR2 YYNGEE. The CDR3 loop spans 14 amino acids. With 1 base clipped from V and 8 bases from J, the junction kept 5 bases outside the gene matches. CDR3 DNA: TGTGCCAGCAGCGTAAGGCCAGGGGGAGGGGAGCTGTTTTTT. Protein sequence: CASSVRPGGGELFF.

The chain couples TRBV7-9 to TRBJ1-3, with D tentatively TRBD1 (6 bases). Deletions cut 10 bases from V and 3 bases from J, with 13 bases between. Germline V gene lookup returns CDR1 SEHNR and CDR2 FQNEAQ (reference sequence). The CDR3 consists of 13 residues. CDR3 region: CATSGDGGNTIYF. The CDR3 region has the DNA TGTGCCACCTCAGGGGACGGTGGAAACACCATATATTTT.

The CDR3 DNA reads as TGTGCCAGCTCTCCAGCGCTAGCCAAAAACATTCAGTACTTC. Protein product: CASSPALAKNIQYF. The gene calls are TRBV18 and TRBJ2-4; D is ambiguous. The CDR3 runs 14 residues. Deletions cut 6 bases from V and 0 bases from J, with 9 bases between. CDR1 and CDR2 (germline): KGHSH, LQKENI.

V is TRBV14 and J is TRBJ2-7; no reliable D call. V shed 6 bases and J shed 4 bases, with 10 bases lying between them. Germline V gene lookup returns CDR1 SGHDN and CDR2 FVKESK. The CDR3 has 12 amino acids. CDR3 bases: TGTGCCAGCAGTGACGCAGGTTACGAGCAGTACTTC. Translated, it gives CASSDAGYEQYF.

The chain carries TRBV28 and TRBJ1-5; a weak D match, TRBD1 (5 bases). This CDR3 contains 14 residues. The V gene lost 6 bases and the J gene lost 5 bases, with 14 bases spanning the gap. Germline V gene data show CDR1 as MDHEN and CDR2 as SYDVKM. The DNA for the CDR3 is TGTGCCAGCAGCGCCCCGGGGGTCGATCAGCCCCAGCATTTT. This encodes CASSAPGVDQPQHF. Full variable domain (rest looked up from reference TRBV28 and TRBJ1-5): DVKVTQSSRYLVKRTGEKVFLECVQDMDHENMFWYRQDPGLGLRLIYFSYDVKMKEKGDIPEGYSVSREKKERFSLILESASTNQTSMYLCASSAPGVDQPQHFGDGTRLSIL.